This T cell receptor (beta chain) was profiled in a study of blood T cell repertoires in COVID-19. TCRdb keeps only in-frame clones here, not all; method: immunoSEQ multiplex PCR. The sample contains about 190,000 clones, approximately 88% of which appear only once. V lost 0 bases and J lost 4, with 10 bases in between. CDR3 length: 14 amino acids. Germline CDR1 SGHTA, CDR2 FQGNSA. The sequencing sample was made of peripheral blood. V is TRBV7-2 and J is TRBJ2-7, with unresolved D. The receptor's source is a man aged 40-55 years with acute or convalescent COVID-19. Here the CDR3 DNA reads TGTGCCAGCAGCTTAGCCCGGAACAGTTACGAGCAGTACTTC. This encodes CASSLARNSYEQYF.